These T cell receptor beta chains were read from a single sample in a study of shared clonotypes between healthy human individuals. Generated by immunoSEQ multiplex PCR, the TCRdb table keeps only in-frame clones and is missing some. The table lists more than 2,000,000 clones, 93% of them singletons. Input material: naive CD4+ T cells from PBMCs. The source of these receptors is a young man in good health. Some clones in this sample may be carry-over from other donors' samples. CDR3s include the opening cysteine and the closing phenylalanine or tryptophan.

J gene: TRBJ2-5; V gene: TRBV7-2; CDR3 protein: CASSLAASGVKTQYF
J gene: TRBJ2-1; V gene: TRBV4-1; CDR3 protein: CASSQFPAGGSYNEQFF
J gene: TRBJ1-4; V gene: TRBV19; CDR3 protein: CASSIDRFATNEKLFF
J gene: TRBJ2-7; V gene: TRBV6-6; CDR3 protein: CASSYTASSSGEQYF
J gene: TRBJ2-2; V gene: TRBV11-2; CDR3 protein: CASSHGAAGDTGELFF
J gene: TRBJ2-1; V gene: TRBV27; CDR3 protein: CASGAVREQFF
J gene: TRBJ2-1; V gene: TRBV2; CDR3 protein: CASSAPIGYNEQFF
J gene: TRBJ2-7; V gene: TRBV28; CDR3 protein: CASSRLVESEQYF
J gene: TRBJ2-7; V gene: TRBV7-8; CDR3 protein: CASSLAAGESSYEQYF
J gene: TRBJ2-1; V gene: TRBV6-1; CDR3 protein: CASSEALLFRDTTPNEQFF
J gene: TRBJ2-7; V gene: TRBV5-4; CDR3 protein: CASREGLAGFYEQYF
J gene: TRBJ2-3; V gene: TRBV7-2; CDR3 protein: CASSLLTPTTDTQYF
J gene: TRBJ2-5; V gene: TRBV15; CDR3 protein: CATSRDQRETQYF
J gene: TRBJ1-2; V gene: TRBV29-1; CDR3 protein: CSVEEGWWQGGGYTF
J gene: TRBJ2-3; V gene: TRBV4-1; CDR3 protein: CASSRVPATGQGRDTQYF
J gene: TRBJ2-7; V gene: TRBV7-2; CDR3 protein: CASSLVVSYYEQYF
J gene: TRBJ2-3; V gene: TRBV10-3; CDR3 protein: CAISESTRSTDTQYF
J gene: TRBJ2-7; V gene: TRBV7-2; CDR3 protein: CASSVSGLRTYEQYF
J gene: TRBJ2-7; V gene: TRBV2; CDR3 protein: CASRVAGGLEQYF
J gene: TRBJ2-7; V gene: TRBV25-1; CDR3 protein: CASSEAGAYEQYF
J gene: TRBJ2-7; V gene: TRBV5-5; CDR3 protein: CASSLIQGFNEQYF
J gene: TRBJ2-2; V gene: TRBV9; CDR3 protein: CASSLRKSRPTNTGELFF
J gene: TRBJ2-3; V gene: TRBV28; CDR3 protein: CASSSGFRGTTGDTQYF
J gene: TRBJ2-3; V gene: TRBV13; CDR3 protein: CASSLSGLAAPTDTQYF
J gene: TRBJ2-1; V gene: TRBV13; CDR3 protein: CASSPPGKYNEQFF
J gene: TRBJ1-4; V gene: TRBV2; CDR3 protein: CASSKATNEKLFF
J gene: TRBJ2-2; V gene: TRBV7-2; CDR3 protein: CASSLARLANTGELFF
J gene: TRBJ1-2; V gene: TRBV2; CDR3 protein: CASSEAPGVGYGYTF
J gene: TRBJ2-5; V gene: TRBV7-9; CDR3 protein: CASSLRQGSETQYF
J gene: TRBJ2-1; V gene: TRBV6-5; CDR3 protein: CASSFGTSGTEQFF
J gene: TRBJ1-2; V gene: TRBV28; CDR3 protein: CASSLWVRANYGYTF
J gene: TRBJ1-4; V gene: TRBV27; CDR3 protein: CASSPTRGPTNEKLFF